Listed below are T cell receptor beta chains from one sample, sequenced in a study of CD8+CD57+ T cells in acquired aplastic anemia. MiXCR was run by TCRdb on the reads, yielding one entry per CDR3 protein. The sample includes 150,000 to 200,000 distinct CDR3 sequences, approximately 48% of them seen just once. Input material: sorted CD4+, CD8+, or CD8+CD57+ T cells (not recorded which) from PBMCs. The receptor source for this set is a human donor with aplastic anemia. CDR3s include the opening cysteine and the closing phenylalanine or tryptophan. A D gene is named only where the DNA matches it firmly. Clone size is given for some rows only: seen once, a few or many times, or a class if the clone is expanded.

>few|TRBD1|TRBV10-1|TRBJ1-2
TGCGCCAGCAGTGAGTCGCAGGGGGCGGACGGCTACACCTTC
CASSESQGADGYTF
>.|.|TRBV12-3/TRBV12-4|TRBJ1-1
TGTGCCAGTAGCGGTTGGAACACTGAAGCTTTCTTT
CASSGWNTEAFF
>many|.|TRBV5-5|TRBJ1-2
TGTGCCAGCAGCCTTACGGAGGTCTATGGCTACACCTTC
CASSLTEVYGYTF
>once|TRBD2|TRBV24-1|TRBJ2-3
TGTGCCACCAGTGATGGACTAGCGGGGGGCACAGATACGCAGTATTTT
CATSDGLAGGTDTQYF
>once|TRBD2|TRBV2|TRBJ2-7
TGTGCCAGCAGGGCCGGGACTAGCGCTGGCGAGCAGTACTTC
CASRAGTSAGEQYF
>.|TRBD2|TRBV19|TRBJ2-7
TGTGCCAGTAGTCTAGCGGGAGTTAACCACGAGCAGTACTTC
CASSLAGVNHEQYF
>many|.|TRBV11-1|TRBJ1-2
TGTGCCAGCAGCTACGCCCCACAGGGAGACTATGGCTACACCTTC
CASSYAPQGDYGYTF
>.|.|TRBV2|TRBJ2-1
TGTGCCACCCGGACCTACAATGAGCAGTTCTTC
CATRTYNEQFF
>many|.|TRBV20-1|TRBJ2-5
TGCAGTGCTAGGGGTAGCGGAGAGACCCAGTACTTC
CSARGSGETQYF
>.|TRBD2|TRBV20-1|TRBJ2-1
TGCAGTGCTAGATTATCCCCCCTAGCGGGGGCACCGGGGGAGCAGTTCTTC
CSARLSPLAGAPGEQFF
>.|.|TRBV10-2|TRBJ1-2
TGTGCCAGCAGCGTAGGGTGGTGGACTAACTATGGCTACACCTTC
CASSVGWWTNYGYTF
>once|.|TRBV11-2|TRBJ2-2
TGTGCCAGCTTCCCGGGAGTCGGGGAGCTGTTTTTT
CASFPGVGELFF
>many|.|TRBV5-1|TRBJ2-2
TGCGCCAGCAGCTTGGTAATCGGCACCGGGGAGCTGTTTTTT
CASSLVIGTGELFF
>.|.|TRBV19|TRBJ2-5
TGTGCCAGTAGTATAGGCTCGGACTGGAAAGAGACCCAGTACTTC
CASSIGSDWKETQYF
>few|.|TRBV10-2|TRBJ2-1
TGCGCCAGCAGTGCTACCGGGCCCAACAATGAGCAGTTCTTC
CASSATGPNNEQFF
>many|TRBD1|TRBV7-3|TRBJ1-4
TGTGCCAGCAGCTTAAATCCGGCCGGGACAGACCTGAATGAAAAACTGTTTTTT
CASSLNPAGTDLNEKLFF
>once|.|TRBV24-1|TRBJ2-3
TGTGCCACCAGTGATTATCAGGATGGCACAGATACGCAGTATTTT
CATSDYQDGTDTQYF
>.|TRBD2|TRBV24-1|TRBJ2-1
TGTGCCACCGCGGGAGGGGCAAGCTCCTACAATGAGCAGTTCTTC
CATAGGASSYNEQFF
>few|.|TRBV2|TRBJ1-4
TGTGCCAGCCGGCAGGGAATCGGAGAAAAACTGTTTTTT
CASRQGIGEKLFF
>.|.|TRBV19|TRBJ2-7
TGTGCCAGTAGTACCGGTGGATGGAGGGAGCAGTACTTC
CASSTGGWREQYF
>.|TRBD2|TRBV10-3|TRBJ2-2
TGTGCCATTAAAGGGGAGGGCGCGAACACCGGGGAGCTGTTTTTT
CAIKGEGANTGELFF
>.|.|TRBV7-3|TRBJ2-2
TGTGCCAGCAGTCCGTGGCCCGGGGAGCTGTTTTTT
CASSPWPGELFF
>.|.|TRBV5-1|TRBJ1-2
TGCGTCGGCAGCCCGGGAACAGGGAGTGGCTACACCTTC
CVGSPGTGSGYTF
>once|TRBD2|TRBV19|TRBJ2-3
TGTGCCAGTAGTATATTGGGAGGGGACTATATACCACACTCGGATACGCAGTATTTT
CASSILGGDYIPHSDTQYF
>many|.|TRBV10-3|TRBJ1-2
TGTGCCATCAGTGAGTCTGTACTAACTAACTATGGCTACACCTTC
CAISESVLTNYGYTF
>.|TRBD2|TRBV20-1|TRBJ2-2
TGCAGTGCTAGAGGGGCGGGAGGCACCGGGGAGCTGTTTTTT
CSARGAGGTGELFF
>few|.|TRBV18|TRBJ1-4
TGTGCCAGCTCACCAGGATTACAGGGCCCTGAAAAACTGTTTTTT
CASSPGLQGPEKLFF
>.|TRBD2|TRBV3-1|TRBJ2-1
TGTGCCAGCAGCCAAGAGCTAGCGGGGCTACTTGGGAATGAGCAGTTCTTC
CASSQELAGLLGNEQFF
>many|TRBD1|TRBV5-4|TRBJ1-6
TGTGCCAGCAGCCCCGGGACAGTTAATTCACCCCTCCACTTT
CASSPGTVNSPLHF
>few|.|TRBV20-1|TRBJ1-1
TGCAGTGCTAGAGTGGGAGGTGGGGCCTCGGGCACTGAAGCTTTCTTT
CSARVGGGASGTEAFF
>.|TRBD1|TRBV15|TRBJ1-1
TGTGCCACCAGCAGACGACAGGGGGCAGATACTGAAGCTTTCTTT
CATSRRQGADTEAFF
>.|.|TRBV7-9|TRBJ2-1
TGTGCCAGCAGCTTATTTTCCCACAATGAGCAGTTCTTC
CASSLFSHNEQFF
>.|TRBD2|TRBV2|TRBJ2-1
TGTGCCAGCACCTCAAACTCTGAGCGGGGGGAGCAGTTCTTC
CASTSNSERGEQFF
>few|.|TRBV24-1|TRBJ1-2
TGTGCCACCAGTGAAGGGCAGGGGATTGGCTATGGCTACACCTTC
CATSEGQGIGYGYTF
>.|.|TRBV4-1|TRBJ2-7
TGCGCCAGCAGCCAAGCCCCGGGCTCCCGATACGAGCAGTACTTC
CASSQAPGSRYEQYF
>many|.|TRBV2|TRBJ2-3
TGTGCCAGCAGTCCAATGGAAACGGGCACAGATACGCAGTATTTT
CASSPMETGTDTQYF
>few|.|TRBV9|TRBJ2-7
TGTGCCAGCAGCTCGCAGGGGAACGAGCAGTACTTC
CASSSQGNEQYF
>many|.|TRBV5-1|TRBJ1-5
TGCGCCAGCAGCTTGGCGTCAGGGTGGAATCAGCCCCAGCATTTT
CASSLASGWNQPQHF
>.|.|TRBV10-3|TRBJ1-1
TGTGCCATCAGTGAGTCAAGCTATTTAATGAACACTGAAGCTTTCTTT
CAISESSYLMNTEAFF
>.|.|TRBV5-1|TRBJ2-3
TGCGCCAGCAGCTTGGTGTTAGATACGCAGTATTTT
CASSLVLDTQYF
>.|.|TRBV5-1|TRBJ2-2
TGCGCCAGCAGCTTGGCAGTGGTGGGCGCCGGGGAGCTGTTTTTT
CASSLAVVGAGELFF
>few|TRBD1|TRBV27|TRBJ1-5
TGTGCCAGCAGTTCGTTGAGGGGGCCCAATCAGCCCCAGCATTTT
CASSSLRGPNQPQHF
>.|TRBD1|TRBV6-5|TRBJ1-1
TGTGCCAGCAGTTACTCGACAGGGGACACTGAAGCTTTCTTT
CASSYSTGDTEAFF
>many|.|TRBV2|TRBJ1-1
TGTGCCAGCAGTGAAAACCTGGGGGCGAACACTGAAGCTTTCTTT
CASSENLGANTEAFF
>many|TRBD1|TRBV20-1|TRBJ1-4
TGCAGTGCTAGGGGGACAGGAAATGAAAAACTGTTTTTT
CSARGTGNEKLFF
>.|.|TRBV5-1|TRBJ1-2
TGCGCCAGCAGCGGGGACGACATCGACTATGGCTACACCTTC
CASSGDDIDYGYTF
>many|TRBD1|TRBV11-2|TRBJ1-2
TGTGCCAGCAGCTCCGTCCGGGACAGGGCATTAGCTAACTATGGCTACACCTTC
CASSSVRDRALANYGYTF
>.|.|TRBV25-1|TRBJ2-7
TGTGCCAGCAGTGAACGGATGGGCATCATCGACGAGCAGTACTTC
CASSERMGIIDEQYF